These T cell receptor beta chains were read from a single sample in a study of breast tumors, draining lymph nodes, adjacent tissues. TCRdb reprocessed the multiplex PCR reads via MiXCR and lists one record per CDR3 protein. The sample comprises about 230,000 distinct CDR3 sequences, about 34% of which are singletons, and about 1.4% rests with the top ten. Sequencing was done on a sample of axillary lymph node tissue. All receptors derive from a female donor with breast cancer. Some clones in this sample may be carry-over from other donors' samples. Each CDR3 is given with its conserved first and last residue. The D gene is left open where the match is weak. Clone size is stated in some rows and not others, as once, few, many or a class when expanded.

J: TRBJ2-1; D: -; size: many; V: TRBV9; CDR3: CASSVAIRGTGDNEQFF; DNA: TGTGCCAGCAGCGTAGCTATTAGGGGGACTGGAGACAATGAGCAGTTCTTC
J: TRBJ2-7; D: -; size: many; V: TRBV5-5; CDR3: CASSTWTVSPTSEQYF; DNA: TGTGCCAGCAGCACCTGGACAGTTTCACCTACTTCCGAGCAGTACTTC
J: TRBJ1-3; D: TRBD1; size: -; V: TRBV20-1; CDR3: CSAAQGATGNTIYF; DNA: TGCAGTGCAGCGCAGGGGGCGACTGGAAACACCATATATTTT
J: TRBJ1-6; D: TRBD1; size: -; V: TRBV5-1; CDR3: CASSLNRGGDPPLHF; DNA: TGCGCCAGCAGCTTGAACAGGGGAGGGGACCCACCCCTCCACTTT
J: TRBJ2-1; D: -; size: -; V: TRBV7-6; CDR3: CASSWGNYNEQFF; DNA: TGTGCCAGCAGCTGGGGAAACTACAATGAGCAGTTCTTC
J: TRBJ2-3; D: -; size: few; V: TRBV11-3; CDR3: CASSLGRSDTQYF; DNA: TGTGCCAGCAGCCTTGGCAGATCAGATACGCAGTATTTT
J: TRBJ1-5; D: -; size: -; V: TRBV4-2; CDR3: CASSQRGSGGAYEHF; DNA: TGTGCCAGCAGCCAGAGGGGTAGCGGGGGAGCCTACGAGCATTTT
J: TRBJ1-6; D: -; size: medium-sized; V: TRBV20-1; CDR3: CSANFRERNSPLHF; DNA: TGCAGTGCAAACTTCCGGGAGAGAAATTCACCCCTCCACTTT
J: TRBJ2-5; D: -; size: once; V: TRBV29-1; CDR3: CSVESGGKIQETQYF; DNA: TGCAGCGTAGAATCAGGGGGGAAGATACAAGAGACCCAGTACTTC
J: TRBJ2-7; D: TRBD1; size: many; V: TRBV5-1; CDR3: CASSTNPGQGVSEQYF; DNA: TGCGCCAGCAGCACTAATCCGGGACAGGGGGTTTCCGAGCAGTACTTC
J: TRBJ2-3; D: -; size: many; V: TRBV20-1; CDR3: CSALTGGPWNTQYF; DNA: TGCAGTGCTCTAACTGGAGGGCCATGGAATACGCAGTATTTT
J: TRBJ1-1; D: -; size: few; V: TRBV11-3; CDR3: CASSPTGRGAFF; DNA: TGTGCCAGCAGCCCAACGGGGCGCGGGGCTTTCTTT
J: TRBJ2-5; D: TRBD1; size: many; V: TRBV10-3; CDR3: CAIQRGSSGTGIRETQYF; DNA: TGTGCCATACAGAGGGGGTCCTCCGGGACAGGGATACGAGAGACCCAGTACTTC
J: TRBJ2-1; D: TRBD2; size: -; V: TRBV29-1; CDR3: CSVENPAGYNEQFF; DNA: TGCAGCGTTGAAAACCCAGCGGGATACAATGAGCAGTTCTTC
J: TRBJ1-2; D: -; size: -; V: TRBV12-3/TRBV12-4; CDR3: CVRGDRQNYGCTF; DNA: -
J: TRBJ1-2; D: -; size: -; V: TRBV9; CDR3: CASSEGVYGYTF; DNA: TGTGCCAGCTCCGAAGGGGTCTATGGCTACACCTTC
J: TRBJ1-5; D: -; size: -; V: TRBV29-1; CDR3: CSVQPGHRSGAEHF; DNA: TGCAGCGTTCAGCCGGGACATCGCTCAGGAGCCGAGCATTTT
J: TRBJ2-4; D: -; size: -; V: TRBV19; CDR3: CASSIRTIGNIQYF; DNA: TGTGCCAGTAGTATCCGGACAATCGGAAACATTCAGTACTTC
J: TRBJ2-3; D: -; size: many; V: TRBV5-6; CDR3: CASSLKGRRSRIDTQYF; DNA: TGTGCCAGCAGCTTGAAGGGACGGCGATCGAGGATAGATACGCAGTATTTT
J: TRBJ2-3; D: -; size: -; V: TRBV20-1; CDR3: CSARPGGQSWTDTQYF; DNA: TGCAGTGCTAGACCCGGGGGGCAGTCTTGGACAGATACGCAGTATTTT
J: TRBJ2-2; D: -; size: many; V: TRBV20-1; CDR3: CSARSPSQGGELFF; DNA: TGCAGTGCTAGATCACCCAGCCAGGGCGGGGAGCTGTTTTTT
J: TRBJ1-4; D: -; size: many; V: TRBV11-2; CDR3: CASRRAGSNEKLFF; DNA: TGTGCCAGCAGGCGGGCAGGGTCTAATGAAAAACTGTTTTTT
J: TRBJ1-1; D: TRBD1; size: -; V: TRBV20-1; CDR3: CSATLGQVVTEAFF; DNA: TGCAGTGCTACCCTAGGACAGGTTGTTACTGAAGCTTTCTTT
J: TRBJ2-5; D: TRBD2; size: -; V: TRBV7-9; CDR3: CASSFFAGGTSQYF; DNA: TGTGCCAGCAGCTTTTTCGCGGGGGGAACCAGCCAGTACTTC
J: TRBJ2-7; D: -; size: -; V: TRBV18; CDR3: CASSLTGLPLAYEQYF; DNA: TGTGCCAGCTCACTTACCGGACTCCCTTTGGCCTACGAGCAGTACTTC
J: TRBJ1-5; D: -; size: once; V: TRBV7-9; CDR3: CASSLTSGSTDTQHF; DNA: TGTGCCAGCAGTCTGACTAGCGGGAGCACAGATACGCAGCATTTT
J: TRBJ2-7; D: -; size: many; V: TRBV27; CDR3: CASSLQASSYEQYF; DNA: TGTGCCAGCAGTTTACAGGCCTCCTCCTACGAGCAGTACTTC
J: TRBJ2-5; D: TRBD2; size: many; V: TRBV6-6; CDR3: CASSKAPWGGETQYF; DNA: TGTGCCAGCAGCAAAGCGCCATGGGGGGGAGAGACCCAGTACTTC